This TCR beta chain was captured in a study of T cell repertoires in cytomegalovirus infection. Study observations and caveats: The study identified carriers of CMV plus the relevant HLA from cumulative public TCR beta family frequency.

Regarding this clonotype: Its antigen is still unknown.

TCRdb passed the reads through MiXCR, listing each CDR3 protein once. Of 250,000 to 300,000 distinct CDR3 sequences listed, 25% are singletons. Trimming stripped 4 bases from V and 4 bases from J, with 14 bases between. Germline loops: CDR1 SGHRS, CDR2 YFSETQ. The length of the CDR3 is 14 residues. The TCR originated in a human donor in good health (CMV status not recorded). Some clones in this sample may be carry-over from other donors' samples. Sequencing was carried out using PBMCs. This chain connects TRBV5-1 to TRBJ1-1; no definite D call. The CDR3: CASSTLGRLTEAFF. CDR3 DNA sequence: TGCGCCAGCAGCACCCTTGGACGACTCACTGAAGCTTTCTTT. The entire variable domain, with the rest obtained from reference TRBV5-1 and TRBJ1-1, is as follows: KAGVTQTPRYLIKTRGQQVTLSCSPISGHRSVSWYQQTPGQGLQFLFEYFSETQRNKGNFPGRFSGRQFSNSRSEMNVSTLELGDSALYLCASSTLGRLTEAFFGQGTRLTVV.